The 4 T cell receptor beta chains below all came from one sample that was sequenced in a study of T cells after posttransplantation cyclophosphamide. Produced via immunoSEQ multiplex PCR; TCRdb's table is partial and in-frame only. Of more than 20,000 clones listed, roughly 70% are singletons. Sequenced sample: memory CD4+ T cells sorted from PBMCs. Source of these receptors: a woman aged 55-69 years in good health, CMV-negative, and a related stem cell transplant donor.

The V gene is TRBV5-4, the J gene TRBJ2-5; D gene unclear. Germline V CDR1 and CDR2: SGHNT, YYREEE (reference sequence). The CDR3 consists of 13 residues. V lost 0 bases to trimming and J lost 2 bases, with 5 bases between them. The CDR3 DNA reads TGTGCCAGCAGCTTGGATGTACAAGAGACCCAGTACTTC. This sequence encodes CASSLDVQETQYF.

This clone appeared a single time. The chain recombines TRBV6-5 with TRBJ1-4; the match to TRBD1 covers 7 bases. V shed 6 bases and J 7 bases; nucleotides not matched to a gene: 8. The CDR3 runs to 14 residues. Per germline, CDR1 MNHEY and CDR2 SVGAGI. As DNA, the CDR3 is TGTGCCAGCAGCTCCGACAGGGAAGGTGAAAAACTGTTTTTT. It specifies CASSSDREGEKLFF.

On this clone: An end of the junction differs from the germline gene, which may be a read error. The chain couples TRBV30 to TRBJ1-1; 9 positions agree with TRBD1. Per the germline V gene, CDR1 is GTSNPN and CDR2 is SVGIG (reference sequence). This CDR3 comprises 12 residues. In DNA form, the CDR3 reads TGTGCCTGGGGCCCCGGGGACAGGGAAAACTATTTT. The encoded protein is CAWGPGDRENYF.

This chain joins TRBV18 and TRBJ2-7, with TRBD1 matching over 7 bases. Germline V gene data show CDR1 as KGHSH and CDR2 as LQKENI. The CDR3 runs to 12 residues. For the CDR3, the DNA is TGTTCCACCACAGGGGAGTCCTACGAGCAGTACTTC. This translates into CSTTGESYEQYF.